One and the same sample provided the 22 T cell receptor beta chains below, sequenced in a study of blood T cell repertoires in COVID-19. Produced via immunoSEQ multiplex PCR; TCRdb's table is partial and in-frame only. This sample carries about 120,000 clones, roughly 90% of them seen once, and the ten largest clones take about 4.1%. Sequenced sample: peripheral blood. These receptors were taken from a man aged 40-55 years with acute or convalescent COVID-19.

The chain joins TRBV2 to TRBJ1-4; 9 nucleotides match TRBD1. Germline CDR1 reads SNHLY; CDR2 reads FYNNEI. This CDR3 spans 21 amino acids. Germline trimming cut 1 base from V and 2 bases from J; bases unmatched to any gene: 17. The CDR3 reads CASSEGRLFTTGGATNEKLFF. The DNA for the CDR3 is TGTGCCAGCAGTGAAGGACGGTTGTTTACGACAGGGGGTGCGACTAATGAAAAACTGTTTTTT. The complete variable domain, with remaining parts taken from reference TRBV2 and TRBJ1-4, reads EPEVTQTPSHQVTQMGQEVILRCVPISNHLYFYWYRQILGQKVEFLVSFYNNEISEKSEIFDDQFSVERPDGSNFTLKIRSTKLEDSAMYFCASSEGRLFTTGGATNEKLFFGSGTQLSVL.

The rearrangement joins TRBV3-1 (or the pseudogene TRBV3-2) to TRBJ1-5, with D unresolved. V lost 0 bases to trimming and J lost 10 bases, with 13 bases between them. This CDR3 spans 14 amino acids. Germline CDR1 LGHDT, CDR2 YNNKEL (reference sequence). This CDR3 is CASSQDPRGYPQHF. In nucleotides, the CDR3 is TGTGCCAGCAGCCAAGATCCCCGCGGATACCCCCAGCATTTT.

The chain is built from TRBV29-1 and TRBJ1-4; D gene uncertain. This CDR3 region has 12 residues. Trimming cost V 0 bases and J 8 bases, with 7 bases left between them. Germline values: CDR1 SQVTM, CDR2 ANQGSEA. The CDR3: CSVEDAQEKLFF. The CDR3 DNA is TGCAGCGTTGAAGATGCGCAAGAAAAACTGTTTTTT.

The chain employs TRBV6-2 or TRBV6-3 and TRBJ2-7, with 10 positions matching TRBD2. The CDR3 runs to 17 residues. The germline gives CDR1 MNHEY, CDR2 SVGEGT. The V and J ends lost 5 bases and 7 bases, in that order; junction bases with no gene match: 17. The CDR3 loop reads CASSPPDSGRKFWEQYF. Here the CDR3 DNA reads TGTGCCAGCAGTCCCCCGGATAGCGGGAGGAAATTTTGGGAGCAGTACTTC.

J is TRBJ1-2 and V is TRBV24-1; the D gene is possibly TRBD1 (5 bases). This CDR3 has 13 amino acids. V shed 7 bases and J shed 1 base, with 9 bases lying between them. Germline V gene sequence: CDR1 KGHDR, CDR2 SFDVKD. This CDR3 is CATRDSNNYGYTF. CDR3 nucleotide sequence: TGTGCCACCAGAGACAGCAATAACTATGGCTACACCTTC.

The chain couples TRBV19 to TRBJ1-5, with D possibly being TRBD1 (6 bases). V lost 3 bases to trimming and J lost 4 bases, with 13 bases between them. Germline V gene data show CDR1 as LNHDA and CDR2 as SQIVND (reference sequence). The CDR3 runs 15 residues. CDR3 loop: CASSMIRGKNQPQHF. The CDR3 DNA follows: TGTGCCAGTAGTATGATCAGGGGCAAGAATCAGCCCCAGCATTTT.

This clone was found a few times. The J gene is TRBJ1-1, the V gene TRBV7-9; D remains ambiguous. Germline V CDR1 and CDR2: SEHNR, FQNEAQ (reference sequence). CDR3 length equals 14 residues. Trimming left V 2 bases short and J 5 bases short, with 12 bases between. CDR3 loop: CASSLLGSGTEAFF. For the CDR3, the DNA is TGTGCCAGCAGCTTATTAGGGAGTGGGACTGAAGCTTTCTTT.

This chain connects TRBV5-1 to TRBJ2-2; TRBD2 aligns across 11 bases. The junction had 6 bases not matched to a gene; V was cut back by 4 bases and J by 4 bases. CDR3 length: 16 amino acids. Germline assignment: CDR1 SGHRS and CDR2 YFSETQ. CDR3 protein: CASSLLAGDGTGELFF. CDR3 bases: TGCGCCAGCAGCCTACTAGCGGGAGATGGCACCGGGGAGCTGTTTTTT.

The gene calls are TRBV5-6 and TRBJ2-7; D remains unclear. CDR1 SGHDT and CDR2 YYEEEE come from the germline V gene. V was shortened by 0 bases and J by 2 bases, with 3 bases between the two germline ends. The CDR3 extends over 12 amino acids. The CDR3 DNA reads as TGTGCCAGCAGCTTGGACACCTACGAGCAGTACTTC. As protein: CASSLDTYEQYF.

The V gene is TRBV29-1, the J gene TRBJ1-3; D not certain. The CDR3 sequence is 12 residues long. Germline values: CDR1 SQVTM, CDR2 ANQGSEA. Trimming took off 4 bases at V and 0 bases at J, with 4 bases between the two ends. As DNA, the CDR3 is TGCAGCGTTGGCGTCTCTGGAAACACCATATATTTT. Its protein is CSVGVSGNTIYF.

The gene calls are TRBV30 and TRBJ1-5, with TRBD1 identical over 7 bases. After removal of 4 bases from V and 3 bases from J, the junction contained 6 bases not matched to a gene. The CDR3 length is 14 residues. Germline V gene data show CDR1 as GTSNPN and CDR2 as SVGIG (reference sequence). The CDR3: CAWKGQQPNQPQHF. CDR3 sequence (DNA): TGTGCCTGGAAGGGACAGCAACCCAATCAGCCCCAGCATTTT.

V usage is TRBV7-9 and J usage is TRBJ2-7; the D gene is possibly TRBD1 (5 bases). The CDR3 runs 14 residues. V was cut by 5 bases and J by 2 bases, with 13 bases left in between. CDR1 SEHNR and CDR2 FQNEAQ come from the germline V gene (reference sequence). The CDR3 DNA follows: TGTGCCAGCAGCCCAAACAGGCCTCCCTACGAGCAGTACTTC. Translation: CASSPNRPPYEQYF.

The chain recombines TRBV11-1 with TRBJ2-3; possible D gene TRBD2, 5 bases. Germline V gene lookup returns CDR1 SGHAT and CDR2 FQDESV (reference sequence). Trimming stripped 5 bases from V and 6 bases from J, with 15 bases between. The CDR3 spans 14 residues. The CDR3 reads CASSPFRTGDTQYF. The CDR3 region has the DNA TGTGCCAGCAGCCCCTTTCGGACTGGGGATACGCAGTATTTT.

This clone was counted once. The J gene is TRBJ1-2, the V gene TRBV5-4; no definite D call. Germline-derived CDR1 and CDR2 are SGHNT and YYREEE (reference sequence). V lost 4 bases and J 8 bases, leaving 27 bases between the germline ends. CDR3 size: 17 residues. CDR3 bases: TGTGCCAGCAGCCCCTGGACTGCCTTTAATCCGGGAGACGGCTACACCTTC. Encoded protein: CASSPWTAFNPGDGYTF.

This clone counts as medium-sized. V gene TRBV7-6 combines with J gene TRBJ1-2; TRBD1 agrees at 9 bases. Germline loops: CDR1 SGHVS, CDR2 FNYEAQ. The CDR3 runs 15 residues. V dropped 5 bases and J dropped 8; count of bases not matched to a gene: 12. The CDR3 region has the DNA TGTGCCAGCAGCGACGAAGAGACAGGGGGAGGAGGCTACACCTTC. The encoded protein is CASSDEETGGGGYTF.

The genes are TRBV9 and TRBJ2-5; 7 bases match TRBD1. The CDR3 covers 16 residues. Germline CDR1 reads SGDLS; CDR2 reads YYNGEE. V dropped 1 base and J dropped 5; count of bases not matched to a gene: 11. The CDR3 nucleotides read TGTGCCAGCAGCGTAAACCCTAGGTTAGGGGGCGAGACCCAGTACTTC. Translated: CASSVNPRLGGETQYF.

This clone was recorded only once. The chain recombines TRBV25-1 with TRBJ2-7, with 10 bases that match TRBD2. V was pared by 8 bases and J by 2 bases, with 3 bases of the junction left unmatched. Looked up from germline, CDR1 is MGHDK and CDR2 is SYGVNS. The CDR3 spans 13 residues. CDR3 bases: TGTGCCAGCGAGAGCGGGAGGGCCTACGAGCAGTACTTC. Translation: CASESGRAYEQYF.

The J gene is TRBJ2-7, the V gene TRBV29-1; D call uncertain. CDR3 length: 13 amino acids. V was pared by 7 bases and J by 5 bases, with 18 bases between. Germline CDR1 and CDR2: SQVTM and ANQGSEA. CDR3 loop: CSAARPLGNEQYF. CDR3 DNA sequence: TGCAGCGCAGCCCGCCCCCTGGGCAACGAGCAGTACTTC.

V and J are TRBV4-1 and TRBJ1-5, with D tentatively TRBD1 (5 bases). Trimming stripped 0 bases from V and 1 base from J, with 13 bases between. The germline V gene has CDR1 MGHRA and CDR2 YSYEKL. This CDR3 comprises 17 residues. In DNA, the CDR3 is TGCGCCAGCAGCCAAGATTCGGGGAGGGACAGCAATCAGCCCCAGCATTTT. Protein product: CASSQDSGRDSNQPQHF.

This sequence joins TRBV19 and TRBJ1-2, with D hard to call. The V end lost 3 bases, the J end lost 7 bases, and 6 bases lay between the germline ends. Germline CDR1 is LNHDA and CDR2 is SQIVND (reference sequence). This CDR3 is built from 11 residues. Here the CDR3 DNA reads TGTGCCAGTAGTATTGAGGGTGGCTACACCTTC. Encoded protein: CASSIEGGYTF.

The CDR3: CASSLQVSNTEAFF. In nucleotides, the CDR3 is TGCGCCAGCAGCTTACAGGTATCGAACACTGAAGCTTTCTTT. The genes are TRBV5-1 and TRBJ1-1; perhaps TRBD1 as D (5 bases). The CDR3 is made up of 14 amino acids. Germline V lookup: CDR1 SGHRS, CDR2 YFSETQ. V lost 2 bases to trimming and J lost 1 base, with 9 bases between them.

V usage is TRBV5-4 and J usage is TRBJ2-1, with D possibly being TRBD2 (5 bases). This CDR3 has 14 residues. Trimming removed 6 bases at V and 6 bases at J, with 16 bases between. Looked up from germline, CDR1 is SGHNT and CDR2 is YYREEE (reference sequence). Written as DNA, the CDR3 is TGTGCCAGCACCTCAGGACTCCATCCCAATGAGCAGTTCTTC. Protein sequence: CASTSGLHPNEQFF.